This T cell receptor (beta chain) comes out of a study of T cell repertoires in cytomegalovirus infection. For the study at large: HLA-C-restricted CMV epitopes, recently identified, and well-studied HLA-B-restricted ones were used by the study. From public TCR beta signatures came an indication of both CMV infection and matching HLA type. Study-wide results and limits: The ex vivo response was dominated by HLA-C-restricted CMV-specific TCR beta clonotypes. Accumulated public TCR beta family frequency recognized individuals carrying CMV together with the relevant HLA.

TCRdb reprocessed the reads with MiXCR, giving one entry per CDR3 protein. The table shows under 130,000 distinct CDR3 sequences, with around 40% occurring only once. A note on this clonotype: Its target is not known.

The trim removed 3 bases at V and 5 bases at J, leaving 4 bases unmatched. Germline CDR1 MNHNY, CDR2 SVGAGI (reference sequence). The CDR3 runs to 14 residues. The source of this sequence is a human donor in good health (CMV status not recorded). Some clones in this sample may be carry-over from other donors' samples. The chain couples TRBV6-6 to TRBJ2-7, with 10 bases lining up with TRBD2. This specimen consisted of CD8+ T cells from cultured PBMCs, obtained from culture after CMV antigen stimulation. CDR3 residues: CASSYRLAGHEQYF. The CDR3 nucleotides are TGTGCCAGCAGTTATCGACTAGCGGGCCACGAGCAGTACTTC.